This T cell receptor beta chain comes out of a study of T-cell reconstitution after alpha-beta-depleted transplantation in children. General observations from the study: T-cell numbers and diversity, one year after transplant, stemmed largely from T cells that were newly produced. Surviving recipient T cells and thymic progenitors produced the high day-60 TCRbeta diversity seen in some patients. Expanded graft clones, several hundred of them, were reportedly the source of alpha-beta T cells about two months after transplant.

Construction of the TCRbeta library involved unique molecular identifiers. TCRdb itself ran the PCR reads through MiXCR, one entry per CDR3 protein. The sample has around 230,000 distinct CDR3 sequences, roughly 15% seen once. On this clonotype: Its matching antigen is unknown.

Between the trimmed V and J ends, which lost 3 bases and 0 bases, there was a span of 15 bases. The CDR3 runs 16 residues. Germline V gives CDR1 LGHNA, CDR2 YNFKEQ. The chain couples TRBV4-2 to TRBJ2-7; TRBD2 might be the D (6 bases). The clonotype comes from a male patient between 2 and 9 years old who had a stem cell transplant for acute lymphoblastic leukemia, so the T cells may come from the graft donor. Sequencing was performed on PBMCs, mostly from graft donor cells, taken 360 days after TCRalphabeta/CD19-depleted stem cell transplant. Here the CDR3 DNA reads TGTGCCAGCAGCCAGGCCCTAGCGCAGAGCTCCTACGAGCAGTACTTC. Translation: CASSQALAQSSYEQYF.